Below, 27 T cell receptor beta chains from the same sample are listed, as sequenced in a study of blood T cell dynamics during melanoma immunotherapy. The table came from immunoSEQ multiplex PCR; TCRdb's copy has only in-frame clones and leaves some out. In the table there are some 20,000 clones, roughly 87% of which are singletons. Sample time point: week 3, after first cycle of checkpoint inhibitor. The sample was blood, taken from a patient treated with checkpoint blockade. These receptors were obtained from a human donor with melanoma.

CDR3 nucleotides: TGTGCCATCAGAGAAGACCGGGGCGGAGAGACCCAGTACTTC. Protein product: CAIREDRGGETQYF. The chain joins TRBV10-3 to TRBJ2-5; TRBD1 or TRBD2 may be the D gene (5 bases each). V was shortened by 6 bases and J by 4 bases, with 15 bases between the two germline ends. The CDR3 totals 14 residues. The germline V gene encodes CDR1 ENHRY and CDR2 SYGVKD.

The chain is built from TRBV6-1 and TRBJ2-3, with 8 bases identical to TRBD2. Germline CDR1 MNHNS, CDR2 SASEGT. This CDR3 has 15 residues. The V and J ends lost 6 bases and 3 bases, in that order; junction bases with no gene match: 8. CDR3 in amino acids: CASRRREDGTDTQYF. As DNA, the CDR3 is TGTGCCAGCAGGCGGCGGGAGGATGGGACAGATACGCAGTATTTT.

The chain carries TRBV28 and TRBJ1-2; D call uncertain. V was pared by 6 bases and J by 3 bases, with 8 bases between. CDR1 is MDHEN and CDR2 is SYDVKM in the germline V gene. This CDR3 is built from 12 residues. This CDR3 reads CASRGWDYGYTF. The CDR3 DNA reads as TGTGCCAGCAGAGGGTGGGACTATGGCTACACCTTC.

The V gene is TRBV6-1, the J gene TRBJ2-5, with D maybe TRBD2 (5 bases). The CDR3 loop spans 15 amino acids. V was trimmed by 5 bases and J by 0 bases, leaving 13 bases between them. The germline V gene encodes CDR1 MNHNS and CDR2 SASEGT. CDR3 region: CASSNGMGNQETQYF. The CDR3 DNA reads TGTGCCAGCAGTAACGGGATGGGAAACCAAGAGACCCAGTACTTC.

The chain carries TRBV7-2 and TRBJ2-1, with 7 bases lining up with TRBD2. The V gene end was trimmed by 5 bases and the J gene end by 8 bases; junction bases not matched to a gene: 15. Germline CDR1 reads SGHTA; CDR2 reads FQGNSA. The CDR3 runs 16 residues. CDR3 in amino acids: CASSTDRGRARDEQFF. The CDR3 DNA follows: TGTGCCAGCAGCACCGACCGGGGGAGGGCCAGAGATGAGCAGTTCTTC.

This rearrangement joins TRBV27 to TRBJ2-7; D possibly uses TRBD1 or TRBD2 (6 bases each). The germline V gene encodes CDR1 MNHEY and CDR2 SMNVEV (reference sequence). CDR3 size: 16 residues. V lost 6 bases, J lost 0 bases, and 18 bases lay in between. Here the CDR3 DNA reads TGTGCCAGCAGGATCGCCGGGGGCTTTAGCTCCTACGAGCAGTACTTC. This sequence encodes CASRIAGGFSSYEQYF.

This clone came up once. The V and J genes are TRBV7-2 and TRBJ1-2; D may be TRBD1 (6 bases). The CDR3 length is 14 residues. V was trimmed by 5 bases and J by 3 bases, leaving 13 bases between them. CDR1 is SGHTA, CDR2 FQGNSA, per germline. The DNA of the CDR3 is TGTGCCAGCAGCCAAACACAGGGTTACTATGGCTACACCTTC. As protein: CASSQTQGYYGYTF.

V gene TRBV7-2 combines with J gene TRBJ2-1; 11 nucleotides agree with TRBD2. Germline V CDR1 and CDR2: SGHTA, FQGNSA. The CDR3 spans 15 residues. Losses at the gene ends were 5 bases for V and 5 bases for J; bases not matched to a gene: 5. In DNA, the CDR3 is TGTGCCAGCAGCATCTCGGGACTAGCGGACAATGAGCAGTTCTTC. The encoded protein is CASSISGLADNEQFF.

In this sample, this clone turned up once. The rearrangement links TRBV5-6 to TRBJ2-7, with unresolved D. The V gene's germline CDR1 is SGHDT and CDR2 YYEEEE. This CDR3 is 11 amino acids long. V lost 6 bases to trimming and J lost 5 bases, with 9 bases between them. The CDR3 DNA reads TGTGCCAGCACCCTTGGGGACGAGCAGTACTTC. Its translation: CASTLGDEQYF.

The chain couples TRBV7-9 to TRBJ2-5, with unresolved D. The germline V and J ends were trimmed by 1 base and 4 bases, with 1 base remaining between them. The CDR3 consists of 11 residues. Looked up from germline, CDR1 is SEHNR and CDR2 is FQNEAQ (reference sequence). In nucleotides, the CDR3 is TGTGCCAGCAGCTTAGTAGAGACCCAGTACTTC. It translates to CASSLVETQYF.

The rearrangement joins TRBV9 to TRBJ2-7; either TRBD1 or TRBD2 may supply D (6 bases each). The germline V and J ends were trimmed by 4 bases and 6 bases, with 20 bases remaining between them. The CDR3 has 15 amino acids. Germline assignment: CDR1 SGDLS and CDR2 YYNGEE. CDR3 bases: TGTGCCAGCAGCCCCCGCGGAGGGGGACCTCTCGAGCAGTACTTC. Encoded protein: CASSPRGGGPLEQYF.

This rearrangement joins TRBV4-1 to TRBJ2-7, with a tentative D call TRBD1 (6 bases). Trimming stripped 5 bases from V and 3 bases from J, with 17 bases between. Germline CDR1 and CDR2: MGHRA and YSYEKL. The CDR3 has 15 residues. The CDR3 here is CASSGVAGEYYEQYF. The CDR3 coding sequence is TGCGCCAGCAGCGGGGTGGCAGGGGAATACTACGAGCAGTACTTC.

The chain employs TRBV4-1 and TRBJ1-6, with a tentative D call TRBD1 (5 bases). The CDR3 extends over 16 amino acids. Germline CDR1 is MGHRA and CDR2 is YSYEKL. V gave up 4 bases and J gave up 7 bases, with 17 bases separating them. The CDR3 DNA sequence: TGCGCCAGCAGCCTAGACCCAGGCTGGGGGAATTCACCCCTCCACTTT. Translated, it gives CASSLDPGWGNSPLHF.

This rearrangement joins TRBV11-2 to TRBJ2-5; 11 bases agree with TRBD2. CDR3 length: 16 residues. V lost 1 base, J lost 3 bases, and 4 bases stayed unmatched. The germline V gene has CDR1 SGHAT and CDR2 FQNNGV. This CDR3 is CASSLVLAGAKETQYF. CDR3 DNA sequence: TGTGCCAGCAGCTTAGTACTAGCGGGAGCTAAAGAGACCCAGTACTTC.

The DNA of the CDR3 is TGTGCCAGCAGCTCTCTAGTCGGCACAGATACGCAGTATTTT. It codes for CASSSLVGTDTQYF. This chain connects TRBV7-2 to TRBJ2-3; D unresolved. Germline-derived CDR1 and CDR2 are SGHTA and FQGNSA. The CDR3 loop spans 14 amino acids. The germline V and J ends were trimmed by 4 bases and 1 base, with 9 bases remaining between them.

The chain couples TRBV30 to TRBJ2-7; the match to TRBD2 covers 11 bases. Losses at the gene ends were 0 bases for V and 4 bases for J; bases not matched to a gene: 5. Germline-derived CDR1 and CDR2 are GTSNPN and SVGIG (reference sequence). The CDR3 consists of 15 residues. CDR3 coding DNA: TGTGCCTGGAGTGTACTGACTAGCGGGATTTACGAGCAGTACTTC. Encoded protein: CAWSVLTSGIYEQYF.

CDR3 region: CASSRGTGDWNTEAFF. DNA for the CDR3: TGTGCCAGTAGTAGAGGGACAGGGGACTGGAACACTGAAGCTTTCTTT. V usage is TRBV19 and J usage is TRBJ1-1, with TRBD1 identical over 10 bases. Germline CDR1 is LNHDA and CDR2 is SQIVND (reference sequence). The CDR3 loop spans 16 amino acids. J was trimmed by 1 base and V by 4 bases; bases with no gene match: 6. Combining the CDR3 with reference TRBV19 and TRBJ1-1 gives the whole variable domain DGGITQSPKYLFRKEGQNVTLSCEQNLNHDAMYWYRQDPGQGLRLIYYSQIVNDFQKGDIAEGYSVSREKKESFPLTVTSAQKNPTAFYLCASSRGTGDWNTEAFFGQGTRLTVV.

This chain links TRBV28 with TRBJ1-5; D is possibly TRBD1 (6 bases). V was shortened by 6 bases and J by 4 bases, with 16 bases between the two germline ends. The germline CDR1 and CDR2 sequences are MDHEN and SYDVKM. This CDR3 contains 15 residues. For the CDR3, the DNA is TGTGCCAGCAGGGGGGGCAGCTTTAGAAATCAGCCCCAGCATTTT. Protein product: CASRGGSFRNQPQHF. Using reference TRBV28 and TRBJ1-5 for the parts outside the CDR3, the full variable domain is DVKVTQSSRYLVKRTGEKVFLECVQDMDHENMFWYRQDPGLGLRLIYFSYDVKMKEKGDIPEGYSVSREKKERFSLILESASTNQTSMYLCASRGGSFRNQPQHFGDGTRLSIL.

The rearrangement links TRBV15 to TRBJ2-7; TRBD1 aligns across 7 bases. The V and J ends lost 8 bases and 6 bases, in that order; junction bases with no gene match: 10. CDR3 length: 13 amino acids. CDR1 is LNHNV and CDR2 is YYDKDF in the germline V gene (reference sequence). CDR3 sequence: CATSVGPGGEQYF. CDR3 nucleotides: TGTGCCACCTCCGTGGGGCCAGGGGGCGAGCAGTACTTC.

This chain joins TRBV6-1 and TRBJ2-7; no clear D gene. Trimming stripped 8 bases from V and 2 bases from J, with 4 bases between. In germline, CDR1 is MNHNS, CDR2 SASEGT. The CDR3 is 10 amino acids. The CDR3 nucleotides read TGTGCCAGCGCTACCTACGAGCAGTACTTC. Translating gives CASATYEQYF.

The chain combines TRBV20-1 with TRBJ2-5; no clear D gene. This CDR3 is built from 10 residues. Trimming removed 4 bases from V and 2 bases from J, with 2 bases in between. Looked up from germline, CDR1 is DFQATT and CDR2 is SNEGSKA (reference sequence). Written as DNA, the CDR3 is TGCAGTGCTACACAAGAGACCCAGTACTTC. Translation gives CSATQETQYF.

The chain links TRBV6-1 to TRBJ2-1, with 10 bases fitting TRBD2. V shed 2 bases and J 5 bases; nucleotides not matched to a gene: 3. Germline-derived CDR1 and CDR2 are MNHNS and SASEGT. There are 15 residues in the CDR3. The CDR3 is CASSELAGVNNEQFF. In DNA, the CDR3 is TGTGCCAGCAGTGAACTAGCGGGGGTAAACAATGAGCAGTTCTTC.

This chain uses TRBV14 with TRBJ1-6; D may be TRBD1 (6 bases). The CDR3 sequence is 14 residues long. The germline V gene encodes CDR1 SGHDN and CDR2 FVKESK. Trimming left V 1 base short and J 5 bases short, with 6 bases between. DNA of the CDR3: TGTGCCAGCAGCCAAGCAGGGGATAATTCACCCCTCCACTTT. This codes for CASSQAGDNSPLHF. Full variable domain (missing parts from reference TRBV14 and TRBJ1-6): EAGVTQFPSHSVIEKGQTVTLRCDPISGHDNLYWYRRVMGKEIKFLLHFVKESKQDESGMPNNRFLAERTGGTYSTLKVQPAELEDSGVYFCASSQAGDNSPLHFGNGTRLTVT.

The chain combines TRBV6-4 with TRBJ2-2; D unclear. Trimming stripped 3 bases from V and 5 bases from J, with 10 bases between. The CDR3 is 14 residues long. CDR1 MRHNA and CDR2 SNTAGT come from the germline V gene. Here the CDR3 reads CASSEKPGTGELFF. For the CDR3, the DNA is TGTGCCAGCAGTGAGAAACCTGGGACCGGGGAGCTGTTTTTT.

CDR3 protein: CASRPLGAVGTIYF. CDR3 bases: TGTGCCAGCAGACCCCTTGGCGCGGTCGGCACCATATATTTT. The V gene is TRBV28, the J gene TRBJ1-3; D gene uncertain. CDR1 and CDR2 (germline): MDHEN, SYDVKM. Trimming pared 6 bases from V and 9 bases from J, leaving 18 bases between. The CDR3 runs to 14 residues.

This clone was observed a few times. The V and J genes are TRBV4-2 and TRBJ1-5; 9 bases map to TRBD1. Germline V gene sequence: CDR1 LGHNA, CDR2 YNFKEQ. V was pared by 0 bases and J by 6 bases, with 6 bases of the junction left unmatched. The CDR3 spans 16 residues. Written as DNA, the CDR3 is TGTGCCAGCAGCCAAGAGTACAGGGGGCAACGTCAGCCCCAGCATTTT. Translated: CASSQEYRGQRQPQHF.

The chain employs TRBV28 and TRBJ1-2; 8 nucleotides agree with TRBD1. There are 13 residues in the CDR3. V gave up 5 bases and J gave up 4 bases; unmatched junction bases: 3. From germline, CDR1 is MDHEN and CDR2 SYDVKM. The CDR3 sequence: CASSTTGAYGYTF. DNA of the CDR3: TGTGCCAGCAGTACGACAGGGGCCTATGGCTACACCTTC.